Listed below are T cell receptor beta chains from one sample, sequenced in a study of shared clonotypes between healthy human individuals. Clones were read by immunoSEQ multiplex PCR, and TCRdb kept only the in-frame ones, dropping some. The sample holds approximately 720,000 clones, roughly nine tenths seen once. The sequencing sample was made of naive CD8+ T cells sorted from blood. Receptors originate from a man younger than 45 in good health. CDR3s include the opening cysteine and the closing phenylalanine or tryptophan. Fields, in order: clone size, V gene, J gene, D gene, CDR3 protein, CDR3 DNA. A D gene is named only where the DNA matches it firmly. Not every row has a clone size; where given, it reads once, few, many or a size class.

NA	TRBV28	TRBJ2-1	TRBD2	CASSLAGAYNEQFF	TGTGCCAGCAGCTTAGCGGGAGCCTACAATGAGCAGTTCTTC
NA	TRBV27	TRBJ2-1	NA	CASSTGNNEQFF	TGTGCCAGCAGCACAGGAAACAATGAGCAGTTCTTC
NA	TRBV5-6	TRBJ2-2	NA	CASSPGVGELFF	TGTGCCAGCAGCCCGGGGGTCGGGGAGCTGTTTTTT
once	TRBV11-2	TRBJ2-2	TRBD1	CASSIPGQTTGELFF	TGTGCCAGCAGCATTCCGGGACAGACCACCGGGGAGCTGTTTTTT
NA	TRBV29-1	TRBJ2-1	TRBD2	CSVEDFPTSGGSSYNEQFF	TGCAGCGTTGAAGATTTTCCGACTAGCGGGGGAAGCTCCTACAATGAGCAGTTCTTC
NA	TRBV7-2	TRBJ2-7	TRBD1	CASSFTDRDEQYF	TGTGCCAGCAGCTTCACTGACAGGGACGAGCAGTACTTC
NA	TRBV13	TRBJ2-1	NA	CASSFFAEYNEQFF	TGTGCCAGCAGCTTTTTCGCCGAGTACAATGAGCAGTTCTTC
NA	TRBV6-5	TRBJ2-7	NA	CASSYRLSGYEQYF	TGTGCCAGCAGTTACCGACTAAGCGGCTACGAGCAGTACTTC
NA	TRBV9	TRBJ2-2	TRBD2	CASSPREGLAGGPPQVCVGELFF	TGTGCCAGCAGCCCCAGAGAAGGACTAGCGGGAGGGCCCCCCCAGGTGTGTGTCGGGGAGCTGTTTTTT
NA	TRBV4-1	TRBJ1-2	NA	CASSQGGGGLSGYTF	TGCGCCAGCAGCCAAGGTGGGGGGGGATTGAGTGGCTACACCTTC
NA	TRBV28	TRBJ2-3	TRBD1	CASSLGTALTDTQYF	TGTGCCAGCAGTTTAGGGACAGCCCTAACAGATACGCAGTATTTT
NA	TRBV9	TRBJ1-3	NA	CASSPRSHTIYF	TGTGCCAGCAGCCCCCGCTCCCACACCATATATTTT
NA	TRBV9	TRBJ2-3	NA	CASSGWEYTDTQYF	TGTGCCAGCAGCGGGTGGGAATACACAGATACGCAGTATTTT
NA	TRBV28	TRBJ1-4	NA	CASSLSNSEGELFF	TGTGCCAGCAGTTTATCCAATAGTGAGGGGGAACTGTTTTTT
NA	TRBV2	TRBJ2-7	NA	CASRGGTRYEQYF	TGTGCCAGCAGAGGCGGAACCAGATACGAGCAGTACTTC
NA	TRBV29-1	TRBJ2-1	NA	CSVEDRVPEQFF	TGCAGCGTTGAAGACAGGGTCCCTGAGCAGTTCTTC
NA	TRBV27	TRBJ2-7	NA	CASSSHGTYEQYF	TGTGCCAGCAGTTCGCATGGGACTTACGAGCAGTACTTC
once	TRBV11-2	TRBJ2-1	NA	CASSPTNGGYYNEQFF	TGTGCCAGCAGCCCCACTAACGGGGGATACTACAATGAGCAGTTCTTC
NA	TRBV11-3	TRBJ2-7	TRBD1	CASSLTPGQGLYEQYF	TGTGCCAGCAGCTTAACCCCGGGACAGGGGTTATACGAGCAGTACTTC
NA	TRBV27	TRBJ2-7	NA	CASRDMDSYEQYF	TGTGCCAGCAGAGACATGGACTCCTACGAGCAGTACTTC
NA	TRBV29-1	TRBJ2-1	NA	CSVRATASGNRGFQFF	TGCAGCGTTCGGGCAACGGCTAGCGGGAACAGGGGGTTTCAGTTCTTC
few	TRBV27	TRBJ1-5	NA	CASAVAHHQPQHF	TGTGCCAGTGCGGTGGCACACCATCAGCCCCAGCATTTT
NA	TRBV27	TRBJ2-7	TRBD2	CASRVPSSGHYEQYF	TGTGCCAGCAGGGTACCTTCTAGCGGTCACTACGAGCAGTACTTC
NA	TRBV5-4	TRBJ2-5	TRBD2	CASSLGEGQETQYF	TGTGCCAGCAGCTTGGGGGAGGGCCAAGAGACCCAGTACTTC
NA	TRBV29-1	TRBJ1-1	NA	CSVEARSPMNTEAFF	TGCAGCGTTGAAGCAAGGAGCCCTATGAACACTGAAGCTTTCTTT
NA	TRBV19	TRBJ2-7	TRBD2	CASSTALISSGLSYEQYF	TGTGCCAGTAGTACAGCCCTCATTTCTAGCGGGCTATCCTACGAGCAGTACTTC
NA	TRBV7-9	TRBJ2-5	NA	CASSEIYSGPQETQYF	TGTGCCAGCAGCGAAATCTATTCAGGGCCCCAAGAGACCCAGTACTTC
NA	TRBV6-5	TRBJ2-2	NA	CASSYVWTGELFF	TGTGCCAGCAGTTATGTGTGGACCGGGGAGCTGTTTTTT
NA	TRBV21-1	TRBJ2-7	NA	CASSWGDGTYEQYF	NA
NA	TRBV29-1	TRBJ2-7	TRBD2	CSVRLAGAYEQYF	TGCAGCGTTCGACTAGCGGGAGCCTACGAGCAGTACTTC
NA	TRBV6-5	TRBJ2-1	NA	CASRAGASGYNEQFF	TGTGCCAGCAGAGCCGGGGCCTCGGGCTACAATGAGCAGTTCTTC
NA	TRBV5-1	TRBJ1-1	TRBD1	CASSETGGSTEAFF	TGCGCCAGCAGCGAGACAGGGGGTTCCACTGAAGCTTTCTTT
NA	TRBV5-4	TRBJ2-5	TRBD2	CASSLGVSGTRQETQYF	TGTGCCAGCAGCTTGGGGGTTAGCGGGACCCGGCAAGAGACCCAGTACTTC
NA	TRBV9	TRBJ2-1	NA	CASSVDPGLSNEQFF	TGTGCCAGCAGCGTGGACCCGGGACTTTCCAATGAGCAGTTCTTC
few	TRBV27	TRBJ2-6	NA	CASSLYHTSGANVLTF	TGTGCCAGCAGTTTATATCACACCTCTGGGGCCAACGTCCTGACTTTC
NA	TRBV29-1	TRBJ2-2	NA	CSVDANTGELFF	TGCAGCGTTGACGCGAACACCGGGGAGCTGTTTTTT
NA	TRBV4-1	TRBJ2-1	NA	CASSQPSGARDEQFF	TGCGCCAGCAGCCAACCTTCGGGAGCGAGGGATGAGCAGTTCTTC
NA	TRBV11-2	TRBJ1-2	NA	CASSLGGRYGYTF	TGTGCCAGCAGCTTAGGGGGACGCTATGGCTACACCTTC
NA	TRBV4-3	TRBJ2-7	TRBD2	CASSQGGGSDEQYF	TGCGCCAGCAGCCAAGGGGGGGGGTCAGACGAGCAGTACTTC
NA	TRBV19	TRBJ2-1	TRBD2	CASGASGPPDNEQFF	TGTGCCAGTGGGGCTAGCGGGCCCCCGGACAATGAGCAGTTCTTC
few	TRBV27	TRBJ2-7	NA	CASRDQGHEQYF	TGTGCCAGCAGGGACCAAGGTCACGAGCAGTACTTC
NA	TRBV7-9	TRBJ2-3	NA	CASSRVGGPADTQYF	TGTGCCAGCAGCAGGGTGGGGGGGCCCGCAGATACGCAGTATTTT
once	TRBV7-6	TRBJ2-3	TRBD1	CASSFTGETDTQYF	TGTGCCAGCAGCTTCACAGGGGAGACAGATACGCAGTATTTT
NA	TRBV28	TRBJ2-7	TRBD2	CASSLELAAYEQYF	TGTGCCAGCAGTTTAGAGCTAGCGGCCTACGAGCAGTACTTC